This TCR beta chain was captured in a study of blood T cells in healthy people across ages. The CDR3 is 14 residues long. The germline V gene encodes CDR1 SQVTM and CDR2 ANQGSEA. V dropped 4 bases and J dropped 9; count of bases not matched to a gene: 8. In regard to this clonotype: Its cognate antigen is unknown.

General study findings and limits: Bulk PBMC profiling left naive and antigen-experienced comparisons inconclusive. Diversity estimates drawn from one million T cells were deemed underestimates. Shifts in expanded clonotypes may have been confounded by donor CMV status, which was unknown.

Combining a sample-barcoded 5' primer with a J-beta primer mix, a second PCR ran for roughly 7 to 11 cycles. Each of the cDNA molecules was tagged by a template-switch adaptor with 12 random nucleotides. A single record per CDR3 protein comes from TCRdb applying MiXCR to the 5' RACE reads. This sample has over 950,000 distinct CDR3 sequences, with roughly 51% found just once. This TCR came from a woman aged 60-75 years in good health. The sample taken for sequencing was blood. This chain connects TRBV29-1 to TRBJ1-6; 8 positions match TRBD1. The CDR3 is CSVAVQGEGSPLHF. The CDR3 DNA reads TGCAGCGTTGCGGTACAGGGGGAGGGTTCACCCCTCCACTTT.